This T cell receptor (beta chain) was identified during a study of blood T cell repertoires in COVID-19. Across the study: Acute and convalescent COVID-19 samples came from the United States, Italy and Spain. Sample material is recorded as cDNA or gDNA derived from T cells, B-cell-depleted T cells, or PBMCs.

TCRdb's table, derived via immunoSEQ multiplex PCR, lists solely in-frame clones and lacks some. The sample has 300,000 to 400,000 clones, around 86% seen once. Followed longitudinally, the Seattle patients had been enrolled during active infection. Germline V lookup: CDR1 SQVTM, CDR2 ANQGSEA. CDR3 length equals 11 residues. V was pared by 8 bases and J by 2 bases, with 8 bases between. The sequence was collected from a woman in her 50s with COVID-19, enrolled during active disease. Specimen: peripheral blood. The chain employs TRBV29-1 and TRBJ2-3; D gene uncertain. As DNA, the CDR3 is TGCAGCCCGACAACCACAGATACGCAGTATTTT. Translated: CSPTTTDTQYF.